This passage covers 20 T cell receptor beta chains from one sample sequenced in a study of cytomegalovirus exposure and HLA in healthy donors. The PCR ran on 60 Vbeta and 13 Jbeta primers. Only in-frame clones appear in the TCRdb table, and some are missing; sequencing was by immunoSEQ multiplex PCR. Of about 170,000 clones in the sample, 70% to 90% were seen once. Sequenced sample: PBMCs. These receptors all come from a woman aged 18-29 years in good health and CMV-seronegative.

The V and J genes are TRBV28 and TRBJ1-4; 9 positions agree with TRBD1. The ends lost 5 bases at V and 2 bases at J; junction bases unmatched: 24. The CDR3 is made up of 22 amino acids. CDR1 MDHEN and CDR2 SYDVKM come from the germline V gene. The CDR3 bases are TGTGCCAGCAGTCCCCTATTACGAATCCCGGGACAGGGATGGAAGACTAATGAAAAACTGTTTTTT. Amino acids: CASSPLLRIPGQGWKTNEKLFF.

This clone has more than one count but fewer than ten. The chain recombines TRBV6-6 with TRBJ1-2, with no clear D. The CDR3 is made up of 13 amino acids. Germline CDR1 and CDR2: MNHNY and SVGAGI (reference sequence). Trimming pared 6 bases from V and 8 bases from J, leaving 16 bases between. The CDR3 loop is CASSSQEEGGYTF. DNA of the CDR3: TGTGCCAGCAGCTCCCAGGAAGAGGGAGGCTACACCTTC.

This sequence joins TRBV6-1 and TRBJ1-1; 10 nucleotides match TRBD1. Germline trimming cut 4 bases from V and 7 bases from J; bases unmatched to any gene: 3. The CDR3 loop spans 13 amino acids. The germline V gene has CDR1 MNHNS and CDR2 SASEGT. The CDR3 sequence is CASSGWDRGEAFF. The CDR3 DNA is TGTGCCAGCAGTGGCTGGGACAGGGGTGAAGCTTTCTTT.

The chain combines TRBV6-5 with TRBJ2-5; 8 bases are a match to TRBD1. The CDR3 has 15 amino acids. V was clipped by 6 bases and J by 2 bases; unmatched bases: 8. Germline values: CDR1 MNHEY, CDR2 SVGAGI. As DNA, the CDR3 is TGTGCCAGCAGAATTGACAGGGGATTTCAAGAGACCCAGTACTTC. Translating gives CASRIDRGFQETQYF.

This rearrangement joins TRBV28 to TRBJ2-3, with TRBD1 matching 11 bases. The junction had 7 bases not matched to a gene; V was cut back by 8 bases and J by 3 bases. CDR1 is MDHEN, CDR2 SYDVKM, per germline. The CDR3 is 15 amino acids. The CDR3 spells CASGPGTGGTDTQYF. Written as DNA, the CDR3 is TGTGCCAGCGGGCCCGGGACAGGGGGTACAGATACGCAGTATTTT.

V usage is TRBV5-4 and J usage is TRBJ2-3; 11 bases align to TRBD2. Germline trimming cut 3 bases from V and 2 bases from J; bases unmatched to any gene: 5. CDR1 SGHNT and CDR2 YYREEE come from the germline V gene (reference sequence). This CDR3 is built from 16 residues. CDR3 loop: CASSSLAGGPTDTQYF. The CDR3 region has the DNA TGTGCCAGCAGCTCCCTAGCGGGAGGACCCACAGATACGCAGTATTTT. Full variable domain (rest looked up from reference TRBV5-4 and TRBJ2-3): ETGVTQSPTHLIKTRGQQVTLRCSSQSGHNTVSWYQQALGQGPQFIFQYYREEENGRGNFPPRFSGLQFPNYSSELNVNALELDDSALYLCASSSLAGGPTDTQYFGPGTRLTVL.

The chain recombines TRBV14 with TRBJ2-3; unclear D gene. Per germline, CDR1 SGHDN and CDR2 FVKESK. The CDR3 is 15 amino acids. Trimming removed 0 bases at V and 1 base at J, with 8 bases between. The CDR3 protein is CASSQDYSGTDTQYF. The CDR3 DNA is TGTGCCAGCAGCCAAGATTACTCGGGCACAGATACGCAGTATTTT.

The rearrangement uses TRBV7-8 and TRBJ2-7, with TRBD1 matching 7 bases. The CDR3 is 15 amino acids. With 3 bases clipped from V and 4 bases from J, the junction kept 9 bases outside the gene matches. Germline values: CDR1 SGHVS, CDR2 FQNEAQ. This CDR3 is CASSFGTEPLYEQYF. The CDR3 DNA follows: TGTGCCAGCAGCTTCGGGACAGAGCCCTTGTACGAGCAGTACTTC.

A remark on this clone: Its ends do not fully match the called genes, so a read error is possible. The V call is TRBV7-9, the J call TRBJ2-7; D might be TRBD1 or TRBD2, each matching 5 bases. Germline V gene sequence: CDR1 SEHNR, CDR2 FQNEAQ (reference sequence). This CDR3 comprises 14 residues. The CDR3, as DNA: TGTTCCAGCGGTACTACGACAGAAACCTACGAGCAGTACTTC. This codes for CSSGTTTETYEQYF.

The chain is built from TRBV5-1 and TRBJ1-1; TRBD1 agrees at 8 bases. Germline values: CDR1 SGHRS, CDR2 YFSETQ. The CDR3 is 15 residues long. V shed 4 bases and J 1 base; nucleotides not matched to a gene: 6. The CDR3 DNA sequence: TGCGCCAGCAGCACGACGGACAGGGCGAACACTGAAGCTTTCTTT. Residues: CASSTTDRANTEAFF. The full variable domain, in which reference TRBV5-1 and TRBJ1-1 provide the parts outside the CDR3, is KAGVTQTPRYLIKTRGQQVTLSCSPISGHRSVSWYQQTPGQGLQFLFEYFSETQRNKGNFPGRFSGRQFSNSRSEMNVSTLELGDSALYLCASSTTDRANTEAFFGQGTRLTVV.

The chain joins TRBV7-8 to TRBJ2-5; the D gene is possibly TRBD1 (6 bases). Trimming left V 0 bases short and J 2 bases short, with 13 bases between. CDR3 size: 16 residues. Germline CDR1 reads SGHVS; CDR2 reads FQNEAQ. The CDR3 region has the DNA TGTGCCAGCAGCTTAGCGGGAGTGGGGGCACAAGAGACCCAGTACTTC. It is translated as CASSLAGVGAQETQYF.

The chain uses TRBV5-6 and TRBJ2-7; TRBD2 matches at 12 bases. CDR1 is SGHDT, CDR2 YYEEEE, per germline. The J segment lost 4 bases and the V segment lost 4 bases, leaving 15 bases of the junction unmatched. There are 18 residues in the CDR3. The CDR3 sequence is CASSVLTLAGGPYYEQYF. For the CDR3, the DNA is TGTGCCAGCAGCGTGCTGACTCTAGCGGGAGGGCCGTATTACGAGCAGTACTTC.

This clone was counted a single time. V is TRBV28 and J is TRBJ1-1, with TRBD1 identical over 8 bases. V shed 5 bases, J shed 8 bases, and the junction held 4 bases outside the gene matches. This CDR3 spans 12 amino acids. CDR1 is MDHEN, CDR2 SYDVKM, per germline. The CDR3 is CASSVTGGEAFF. The CDR3 region has the DNA TGTGCCAGCAGTGTCACAGGGGGAGAAGCTTTCTTT.

The V call is TRBV19, the J call TRBJ2-1; 13 bases map to TRBD2. This CDR3 has 16 amino acids. J was trimmed by 6 bases and V by 6 bases; bases with no gene match: 8. Looked up from germline, CDR1 is LNHDA and CDR2 is SQIVND (reference sequence). The CDR3 DNA reads as TGTGCCAGTAGCACTAGCGGGAGGGCCGAGATCAATGAGCAGTTCTTC. Residues: CASSTSGRAEINEQFF.

The V and J genes are TRBV19 and TRBJ2-6, with unresolved D. The V and J ends lost 2 bases and 0 bases respectively, with 5 bases between them. Germline CDR1 is LNHDA and CDR2 is SQIVND (reference sequence). The CDR3 totals 15 residues. The CDR3 region has the DNA TGTGCCAGTAGTATACCCGGCTCTGGGGCCAACGTCCTGACTTTC. Protein sequence: CASSIPGSGANVLTF.

This clone was seen more than once but under ten times. The chain uses TRBV10-3 and TRBJ2-7, with 7 bases fitting TRBD1. The trim removed 7 bases at V and 2 bases at J, leaving 5 bases unmatched. The CDR3 contains 13 residues. In germline, CDR1 is ENHRY, CDR2 SYGVKD. In DNA form, the CDR3 reads TGTGCCATCATTCGGGACAGCACCTACGAGCAGTACTTC. Residues: CAIIRDSTYEQYF.

J is TRBJ1-3 and V is TRBV5-1, with TRBD1 matching 9 bases. CDR3 size: 15 residues. Per the germline V gene, CDR1 is SGHRS and CDR2 is YFSETQ. V lost 2 bases to trimming and J lost 3 bases; unmatched junction nucleotides: 3. The DNA of the CDR3 is TGCGCCAGCAGCTTAGGGGGACAGGGTGGAAACACCATATATTTT. Translation gives CASSLGGQGGNTIYF.

The chain couples TRBV27 to TRBJ1-3, with D unresolved. This CDR3 is 13 amino acids long. V lost 6 bases to trimming and J lost 2 bases, with 8 bases between them. CDR1 and CDR2 from the germline V gene are MNHEY and SMNVEV (reference sequence). CDR3 nucleotide sequence: TGTGCCAGCAGCCGGGTAGCTGGAAACACCATATATTTT. It encodes CASSRVAGNTIYF.

The chain couples TRBV27 to TRBJ2-1; 10 bases are a match to TRBD2. CDR3 length: 15 amino acids. The trim removed 10 bases at V and 1 base at J, leaving 7 bases unmatched. In germline, CDR1 is MNHEY, CDR2 SMNVEV (reference sequence). CDR3 amino acids: CAIASSGSSYNEQFF. The DNA of the CDR3 is TGTGCCATCGCCTCTAGCGGGAGTTCCTACAATGAGCAGTTCTTC.

The chain uses TRBV28 and TRBJ2-1, with 7 bases identical to TRBD1. The length of the CDR3 is 15 residues. Trimming cost V 3 bases and J 7 bases; bases outside gene matches: 9. CDR1 and CDR2 from the germline V gene are MDHEN and SYDVKM. DNA for the CDR3: TGTGCCAGCAGTTTTGGTCAGGGGGTGGAGAATGAGCAGTTCTTC. Its protein is CASSFGQGVENEQFF.